What follows are 20 T cell receptor beta chains derived from one specimen sequenced in a study of T cell responses to AZD1222 COVID-19 vaccine (dated by TCRdb to about 2021). The library was generated by the immunoSEQ multiplex PCR assay. TCRdb stores this immuneACCESS table with in-frame sequences only. Part of the clones is absent; in the studies checked, under half of the shortfall reflects unresolved V genes, and no reason is known for the rest. The sample has about 90,000 clones on record, about nine tenths of them singletons. In total, the top ten clones hold roughly 5% of the sample. This sample's time point label indicates: about 28 days (+/-7) after the second vaccine dose. The sequencing used peripheral blood, collected 28 days after the second AZD1222 dose. These receptors originate from an adult who received the AZD1222 COVID-19 vaccine.

The gene calls are TRBV5-1 and TRBJ1-2; 10 nucleotides match TRBD1. The V gene end was trimmed by 5 bases and the J gene end by 3 bases; junction bases not matched to a gene: 4. CDR1 is SGHRS, CDR2 YFSETQ, per germline. The CDR3 covers 14 residues. CDR3 in DNA: TGCGCCAGCAGAACCGGGACAGGGGACTATGGCTACACCTTC. Translating it yields CASRTGTGDYGYTF.

The rearrangement uses TRBV4-3 and TRBJ1-4; maybe TRBD1 (5 bases). The CDR3 loop spans 16 amino acids. Germline CDR1 LGHNA, CDR2 YSLEER. V shed 2 bases and J shed 8 bases, with 18 bases lying between them. The CDR3 DNA reads as TGCGCCAGCAGCCAATCGTTCCAGGGCGAAGGCGAAAAACTGTTTTTT. Protein: CASSQSFQGEGEKLFF.

This clone is a singleton in its sample. The chain links TRBV24-1 to TRBJ2-2; TRBD1 might be the D (5 bases). The ends were cut back, 7 bases at V and 3 bases at J, with 23 bases in the middle. The V gene's germline CDR1 is KGHDR and CDR2 SFDVKD. The CDR3 runs to 18 residues. As DNA, the CDR3 is TGTGCCACCAGCGGACGCCGTTTCAGGGCGGTGGACACCGGGGAGCTGTTTTTT. Protein product: CATSGRRFRAVDTGELFF.

The gene calls are TRBV18 and TRBJ1-1; 7 bases match TRBD1. Germline CDR1 is KGHSH and CDR2 is LQKENI. The CDR3 totals 15 residues. J gave up 2 bases and V 1 base, and 4 bases lay outside the gene matches. The CDR3 protein is CASSPRTGDNTEAFF. CDR3 coding DNA: TGTGCCAGCTCACCACGAACAGGGGATAACACTGAAGCTTTCTTT.

The chain carries TRBV3-1 (or the pseudogene TRBV3-2) and TRBJ1-2; the match to TRBD1 covers 8 bases. CDR3 length equals 16 residues. CDR1 LGHDT and CDR2 YNNKEL come from the germline V gene (reference sequence). With V trimmed by 4 bases and J by 8 bases, 15 bases remained unmatched. The chain's CDR3 is CASSPRGDRPLVGYTF. The DNA of the CDR3 is TGTGCCAGCAGCCCAAGAGGGGACAGGCCCCTGGTCGGCTACACCTTC.

This chain connects TRBV12-2 to TRBJ2-1. TRBV12-2 corresponds to a pseudogene. This CDR3 is built from 9 residues. This chain's CDR3 is CASLYEQFF. The DNA of the CDR3 is TGTGCAAGTCTATACGAGCAGTTCTTC.

The rearrangement joins TRBV6-5 to TRBJ2-3; the match to TRBD1 covers 10 bases. Germline CDR1 is MNHEY and CDR2 is SVGAGI. V lost 2 bases and J lost 4; bases outside the gene matches: 0. The CDR3 sequence is 14 residues long. Here the CDR3 reads CASSYDRGPDTQYF. DNA of the CDR3: TGTGCCAGCAGTTACGACAGGGGGCCAGATACGCAGTATTTT.

This clone is a singleton in its sample. The chain joins TRBV6-5 to TRBJ1-1; tentatively, D is TRBD1 (5 bases). V shed 5 bases and J shed 0 bases, with 13 bases lying between them. The CDR3 contains 15 residues. Per germline, CDR1 MNHEY and CDR2 SVGAGI. The CDR3 loop reads CASSKSQGMNTEAFF. CDR3 bases: TGTGCCAGCAGTAAGAGCCAGGGAATGAACACTGAAGCTTTCTTT.

The gene calls are TRBV9 and TRBJ1-6; the D is unclear. CDR1 and CDR2 (germline): SGDLS, YYNGEE. This CDR3 is 14 amino acids long. Trimming took off 3 bases at V and 0 bases at J, with 4 bases between the two ends. The CDR3 region is CASSADSYNSPLHF. In DNA form, the CDR3 reads TGTGCCAGCAGCGCGGACTCCTATAATTCACCCCTCCACTTT.

The rearrangement joins TRBV10-2 to TRBJ1-3, with 9 bases aligning to TRBD1. The V gene's germline CDR1 is WSHSY and CDR2 SAAADI. The CDR3 totals 14 residues. J was trimmed by 2 bases and V by 7 bases; bases with no gene match: 3. CDR3 coding DNA: TGCGCCAGCATGGACAGGGGCGCTGGAAACACCATATATTTT. This encodes CASMDRGAGNTIYF.

The chain has TRBV19 and TRBJ2-5; D is perhaps TRBD1 (5 bases). V shed 5 bases and J shed 2 bases, with 12 bases lying between them. This CDR3 comprises 14 residues. Germline assignment: CDR1 LNHDA and CDR2 SQIVND (reference sequence). The CDR3 protein is CASSLRGSQETQYF. For the CDR3, the DNA is TGTGCCAGTAGTCTAAGGGGTTCTCAAGAGACCCAGTACTTC.

V usage is TRBV7-8 and J usage is TRBJ2-7; D gene ambiguous. CDR1 and CDR2 from the germline V gene are SGHVS and FQNEAQ. Trimming pared 4 bases from V and 3 bases from J, leaving 16 bases between. The CDR3 has 15 amino acids. CDR3 protein: CASSSLRVINYEQYF. CDR3 sequence (DNA): TGTGCCAGCAGCTCTCTCCGGGTCATAAACTACGAGCAGTACTTC.

The chain couples TRBV4-1 to TRBJ1-2; weak D call: TRBD1 (6 bases). Germline V CDR1 and CDR2: MGHRA, YSYEKL. The CDR3 spans 16 residues. Between the trimmed V and J ends, which lost 3 bases and 1 base, there was a span of 15 bases. DNA for the CDR3: TGCGCCAGCAGCCAGGCAGGCGGAGGGGGTAACTATGGCTACACCTTC. Its protein product is CASSQAGGGGNYGYTF.

V is TRBV5-4 and J is TRBJ1-2; 8 bases align to TRBD1. The CDR3 runs to 13 residues. Germline V CDR1 and CDR2: SGHNT, YYREEE (reference sequence). With 2 bases clipped from V and 4 bases from J, the junction kept 1 base outside the gene matches. This CDR3 reads CASSFTGGYGYTF. CDR3 bases: TGTGCCAGCAGCTTTACAGGGGGCTATGGCTACACCTTC.

This rearrangement joins TRBV5-6 to TRBJ2-7; D is perhaps TRBD2 (5 bases). CDR3 length: 15 residues. Germline values: CDR1 SGHDT, CDR2 YYEEEE. V shed 4 bases and J shed 2 bases, with 16 bases lying between them. The CDR3 DNA reads as TGTGCCAGCAGCGAAGGACTCCCGGGCGCCTACGAGCAGTACTTC. It translates to CASSEGLPGAYEQYF.

This clone was seen only once. The V and J genes are TRBV18 and TRBJ1-2, with D maybe TRBD1 (6 bases). V was clipped by 5 bases and J by 4 bases, with 17 bases between them. This CDR3 is built from 15 residues. Germline loops: CDR1 KGHSH, CDR2 LQKENI. CDR3 in DNA: TGTGCCAGCTCATCCGACAGGATCTCCGCCTATGGCTACACCTTC. Translation gives CASSSDRISAYGYTF.

J is TRBJ1-2 and V is TRBV19, with D unresolved. V was trimmed by 8 bases and J by 4 bases, leaving 11 bases between them. Germline CDR1 LNHDA, CDR2 SQIVND (reference sequence). The CDR3 length is 12 residues. CDR3 coding DNA: TGTGCCAGTGCCACGGGAATCTATGGCTACACCTTC. Amino acids: CASATGIYGYTF.

This chain joins TRBV5-1 and TRBJ1-4, with a tentative D call TRBD1 (5 bases). This CDR3 comprises 15 residues. The V end lost 2 bases, the J end lost 4 bases, and 12 bases lay between the germline ends. Germline-derived CDR1 and CDR2 are SGHRS and YFSETQ. CDR3 coding DNA: TGCGCCAGCAGCTTCGAGCCCAGGGTTAATGAAAAACTGTTTTTT. Translating gives CASSFEPRVNEKLFF. Drawing the rest from reference TRBV5-1 and TRBJ1-4, the complete variable domain is KAGVTQTPRYLIKTRGQQVTLSCSPISGHRSVSWYQQTPGQGLQFLFEYFSETQRNKGNFPGRFSGRQFSNSRSEMNVSTLELGDSALYLCASSFEPRVNEKLFFGSGTQLSVL.

The rearrangement uses TRBV15 and TRBJ1-6; TRBD1 is a possible D gene (5 bases). The V gene's germline CDR1 is LNHNV and CDR2 YYDKDF (reference sequence). Trimming pared 0 bases from V and 9 bases from J, leaving 18 bases between. This CDR3 contains 17 residues. Here the CDR3 DNA reads TGTGCCACCAGCAGAGATCCCCCTGGGGGGGTAGTTTCACCCCTCCACTTT. Its translation is CATSRDPPGGVVSPLHF.

This clone occurred once. The rearrangement links TRBV13 to TRBJ1-5; D is ambiguous. Between the trimmed V and J ends, which lost 1 base and 0 bases, there was a span of 10 bases. This CDR3 has 16 residues. Germline CDR1 reads PRHDT; CDR2 reads FYEKMQ (reference sequence). This CDR3 reads CASSLVLGNSNQPQHF. CDR3 nucleotides: TGTGCCAGCAGCTTAGTGCTGGGGAATAGCAATCAGCCCCAGCATTTT. Variable domain in full (rest from reference TRBV13 and TRBJ1-5): AAGVIQSPRHLIKEKRETATLKCYPIPRHDTVYWYQQGPGQDPQFLISFYEKMQSDKGSIPDRFSAQQFSDYHSELNMSSLELGDSALYFCASSLVLGNSNQPQHFGDGTRLSIL.